This T cell receptor beta chain was identified in a study of blood T cell repertoires in COVID-19. V was clipped by 2 bases and J by 3 bases, with 10 bases between them. The CDR3 contains 14 residues. Germline CDR1 reads SGHTA; CDR2 reads FQGNSA. TCRdb's copy holds only in-frame clones and misses some; the assay was immunoSEQ multiplex PCR. Of about 190,000 clones in the sample, roughly 80% were seen once. The chain links TRBV7-2 to TRBJ1-2; unclear D gene. Source material: peripheral blood. The sequence derives from a human donor in a cohort sampled during active COVID-19. CDR3 amino acids: CASSLWSQYYGYTF. CDR3 nucleotides: TGTGCCAGCAGCTTATGGTCCCAGTACTATGGCTACACCTTC. The entire variable domain, with the rest obtained from reference TRBV7-2 and TRBJ1-2, is as follows: GAGVSQSPSNKVTEKGKDVELRCDPISGHTALYWYRQSLGQGLEFLIYFQGNSAPDKSGLPSDRFSAERTGGSVSTLTIQRTQQEDSAVYLCASSLWSQYYGYTFGSGTRLTVV.